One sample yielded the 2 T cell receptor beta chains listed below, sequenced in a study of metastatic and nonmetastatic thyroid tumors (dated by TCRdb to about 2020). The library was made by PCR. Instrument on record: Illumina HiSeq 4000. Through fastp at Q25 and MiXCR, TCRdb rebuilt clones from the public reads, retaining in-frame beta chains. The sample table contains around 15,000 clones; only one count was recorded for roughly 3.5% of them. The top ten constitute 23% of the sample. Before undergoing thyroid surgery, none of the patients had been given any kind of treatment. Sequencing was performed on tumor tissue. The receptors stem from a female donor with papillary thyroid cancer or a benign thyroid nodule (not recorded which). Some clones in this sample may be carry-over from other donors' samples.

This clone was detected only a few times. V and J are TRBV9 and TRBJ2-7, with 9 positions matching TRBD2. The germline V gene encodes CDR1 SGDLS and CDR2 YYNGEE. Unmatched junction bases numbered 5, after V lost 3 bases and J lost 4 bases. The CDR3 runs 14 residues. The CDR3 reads CASSAGLAQYEQYF. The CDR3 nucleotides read TGTGCCAGCAGCGCCGGACTAGCGCAGTACGAGCAGTACTTC.

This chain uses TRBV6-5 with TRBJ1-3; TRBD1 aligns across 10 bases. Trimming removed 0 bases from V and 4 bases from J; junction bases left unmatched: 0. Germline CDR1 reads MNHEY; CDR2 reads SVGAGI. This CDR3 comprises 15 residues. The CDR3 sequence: CASSYSTGGGNTIYF. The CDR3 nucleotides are TGTGCCAGCAGTTACTCGACAGGGGGCGGAAACACCATATATTTT.